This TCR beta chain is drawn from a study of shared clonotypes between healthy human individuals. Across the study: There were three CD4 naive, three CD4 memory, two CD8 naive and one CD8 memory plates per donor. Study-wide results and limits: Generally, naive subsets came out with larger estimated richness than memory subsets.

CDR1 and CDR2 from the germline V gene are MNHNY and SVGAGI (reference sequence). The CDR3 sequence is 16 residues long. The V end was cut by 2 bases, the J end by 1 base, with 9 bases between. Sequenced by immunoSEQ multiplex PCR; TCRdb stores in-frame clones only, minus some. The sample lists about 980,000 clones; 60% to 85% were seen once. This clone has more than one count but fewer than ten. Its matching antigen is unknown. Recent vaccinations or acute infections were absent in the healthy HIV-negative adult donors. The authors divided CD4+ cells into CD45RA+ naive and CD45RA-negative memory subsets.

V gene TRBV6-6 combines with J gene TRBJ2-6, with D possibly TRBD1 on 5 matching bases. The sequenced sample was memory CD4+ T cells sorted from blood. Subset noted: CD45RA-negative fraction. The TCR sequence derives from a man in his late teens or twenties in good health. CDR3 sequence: CASSYGRASGANVLTF. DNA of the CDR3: TGTGCCAGCAGTTACGGCAGGGCGTCTGGGGCCAACGTCCTGACTTTC.